The T cell receptor (beta chain) under discussion was sequenced for a study of blood T cell repertoires in COVID-19. As for the study in general: Italy, Spain and the United States were the sources of the convalescent and acute COVID-19 samples. The analysed material was cDNA or gDNA that came from T cells, B-cell-depleted T cells, or PBMCs.

The assay was immunoSEQ multiplex PCR, and TCRdb's table has in-frame clones only and misses some. This repertoire shows fewer than 350,000 clones, around 84% found once; its top ten account for 1.5% to 2%. Individuals drawn from under 30 US areas were about 18 to 95 years old. Those designated as exposed participants met a COVID-19 case within 2 weeks before study entry. The CDR3 runs to 14 residues. Trimming cost V 0 bases and J 7 bases, with 14 bases left between them. Looked up from germline, CDR1 is SGHKS and CDR2 is YYEKEE (reference sequence). This TCR came from a woman in her 30s who had been exposed to COVID-19. Sequencing input: PBMCs or T cells enriched from blood (not recorded which). The J gene is TRBJ2-7, the V gene TRBV5-5, with D possibly being TRBD2 (5 bases). As DNA, the CDR3 is TGTGCCAGCAGCTTGGCTGTAGGAACGGGAGAGCAGTACTTC. This sequence encodes CASSLAVGTGEQYF.